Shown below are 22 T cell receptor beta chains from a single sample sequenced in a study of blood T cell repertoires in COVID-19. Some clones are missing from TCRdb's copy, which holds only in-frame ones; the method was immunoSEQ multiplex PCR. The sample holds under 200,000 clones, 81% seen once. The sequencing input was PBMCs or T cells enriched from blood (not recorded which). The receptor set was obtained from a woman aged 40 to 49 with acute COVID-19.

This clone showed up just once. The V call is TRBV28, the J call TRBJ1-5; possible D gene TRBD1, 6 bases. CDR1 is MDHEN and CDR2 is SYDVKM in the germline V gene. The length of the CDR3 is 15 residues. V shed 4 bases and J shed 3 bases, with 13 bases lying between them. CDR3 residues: CASSSQQGNNQPQHF. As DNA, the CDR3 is TGTGCCAGCAGTTCCCAACAGGGTAACAATCAGCCCCAGCATTTT.

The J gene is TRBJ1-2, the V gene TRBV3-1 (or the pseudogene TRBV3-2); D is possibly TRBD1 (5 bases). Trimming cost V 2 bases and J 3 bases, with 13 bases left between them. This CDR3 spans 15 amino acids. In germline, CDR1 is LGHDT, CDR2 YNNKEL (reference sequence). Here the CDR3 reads CASSQQGARHYGYTF. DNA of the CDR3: TGTGCCAGCAGCCAACAAGGGGCCCGGCACTATGGCTACACCTTC.

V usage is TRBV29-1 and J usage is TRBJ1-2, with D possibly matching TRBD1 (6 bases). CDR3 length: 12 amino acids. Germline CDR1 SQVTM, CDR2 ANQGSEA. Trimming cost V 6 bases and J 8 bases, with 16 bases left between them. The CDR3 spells CSVETGLLGYTF. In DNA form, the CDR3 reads TGCAGCGTCGAGACAGGCCTCCTAGGCTACACCTTC. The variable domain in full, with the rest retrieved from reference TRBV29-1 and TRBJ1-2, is SAVISQKPSRDICQRGTSLTIQCQVDSQVTMMFWYRQQPGQSLTLIATANQGSEATYESGFVIDKFPISRPNLTFSTLTVSNMSPEDSSIYLCSVETGLLGYTFGSGTRLTVV.

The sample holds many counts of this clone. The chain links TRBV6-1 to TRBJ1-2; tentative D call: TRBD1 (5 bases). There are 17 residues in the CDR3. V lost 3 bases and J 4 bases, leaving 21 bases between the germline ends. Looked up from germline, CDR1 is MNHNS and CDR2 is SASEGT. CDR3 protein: CASSDPGKAEIRYGYTF. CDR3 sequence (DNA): TGTGCCAGCAGTGACCCAGGGAAGGCCGAGATTCGCTATGGCTACACCTTC.

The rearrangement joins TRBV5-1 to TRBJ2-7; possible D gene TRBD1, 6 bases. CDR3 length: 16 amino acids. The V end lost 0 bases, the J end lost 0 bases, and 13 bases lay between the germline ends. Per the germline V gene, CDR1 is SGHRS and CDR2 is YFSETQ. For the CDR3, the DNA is TGCGCCAGCAGCTTGGATGTTAGGGACAACTCCTACGAGCAGTACTTC. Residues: CASSLDVRDNSYEQYF.

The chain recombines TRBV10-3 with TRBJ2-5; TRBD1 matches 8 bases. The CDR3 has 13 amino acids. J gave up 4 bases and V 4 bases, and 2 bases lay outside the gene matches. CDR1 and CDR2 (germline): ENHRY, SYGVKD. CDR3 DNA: TGTGCCATCAGTGCAGGGGGCGTAGAGACCCAGTACTTC. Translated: CAISAGGVETQYF.

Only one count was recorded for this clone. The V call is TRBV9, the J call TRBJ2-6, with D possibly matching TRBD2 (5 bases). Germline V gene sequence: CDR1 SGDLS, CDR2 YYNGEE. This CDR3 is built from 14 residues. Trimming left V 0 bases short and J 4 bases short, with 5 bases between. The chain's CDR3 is CASSVGGGANVLTF. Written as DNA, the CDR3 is TGTGCCAGCAGCGTAGGAGGGGGGGCCAACGTCCTGACTTTC.

CDR3 residues: CSVGLAGDTQYF. CDR3 bases: TGCAGCGTGGGACTAGCGGGAGATACGCAGTATTTT. The chain links TRBV29-1 to TRBJ2-3, with 12 bases fitting TRBD2. Germline V lookup: CDR1 SQVTM, CDR2 ANQGSEA. The ends lost 6 bases at V and 5 bases at J; junction bases unmatched: 0. The CDR3 covers 12 residues.

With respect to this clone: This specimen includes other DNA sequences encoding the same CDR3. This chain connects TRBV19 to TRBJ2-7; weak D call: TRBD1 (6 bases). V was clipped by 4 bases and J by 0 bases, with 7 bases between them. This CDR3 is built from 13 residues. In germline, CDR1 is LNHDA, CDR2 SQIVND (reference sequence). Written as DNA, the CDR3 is TGTGCCAGTAGTACGGGACACTCCTACGAGCAGTACTTC. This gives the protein CASSTGHSYEQYF. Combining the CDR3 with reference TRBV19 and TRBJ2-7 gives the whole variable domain DGGITQSPKYLFRKEGQNVTLSCEQNLNHDAMYWYRQDPGQGLRLIYYSQIVNDFQKGDIAEGYSVSREKKESFPLTVTSAQKNPTAFYLCASSTGHSYEQYFGPGTRLTVT.

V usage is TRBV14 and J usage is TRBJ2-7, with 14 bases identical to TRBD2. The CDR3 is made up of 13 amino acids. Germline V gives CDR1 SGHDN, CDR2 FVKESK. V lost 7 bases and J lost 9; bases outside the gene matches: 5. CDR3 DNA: TGTGCCAGCACTTCAGGACTAGCGGGGGGGCAGTACTTC. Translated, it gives CASTSGLAGGQYF.

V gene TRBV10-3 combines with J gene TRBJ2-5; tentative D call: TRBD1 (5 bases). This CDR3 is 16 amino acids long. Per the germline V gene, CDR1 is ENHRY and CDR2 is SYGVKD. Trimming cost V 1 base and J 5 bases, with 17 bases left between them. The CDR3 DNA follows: TGTGCCATCAGTGAGTGGGGTAGGGGCGATGAGGAGACCCAGTACTTC. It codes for CAISEWGRGDEETQYF.

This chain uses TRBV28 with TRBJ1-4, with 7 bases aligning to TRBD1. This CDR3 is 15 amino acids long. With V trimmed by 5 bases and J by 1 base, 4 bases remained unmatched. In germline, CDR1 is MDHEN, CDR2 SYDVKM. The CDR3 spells CASSESGGTNEKLFF. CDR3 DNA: TGTGCCAGCAGTGAGTCAGGGGGAACTAATGAAAAACTGTTTTTT.

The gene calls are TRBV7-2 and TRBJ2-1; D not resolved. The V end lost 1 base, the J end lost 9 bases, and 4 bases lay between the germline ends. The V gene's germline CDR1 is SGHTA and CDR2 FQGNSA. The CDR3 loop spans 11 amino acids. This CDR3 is CASSLGGEQFF. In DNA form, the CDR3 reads TGTGCCAGCAGCTTAGGCGGTGAGCAGTTCTTC.

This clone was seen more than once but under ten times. CDR3 sequence reads: CASSPTLRQGAQHF. The CDR3 coding sequence is TGTGCCAGCAGCCCAACCCTGAGACAGGGGGCCCAGCATTTT. This sequence joins TRBV7-6 and TRBJ1-5, with TRBD1 identical over 9 bases. CDR3 length: 14 amino acids. Germline-derived CDR1 and CDR2 are SGHVS and FNYEAQ. With 5 bases clipped from V and 11 bases from J, the junction kept 10 bases outside the gene matches.

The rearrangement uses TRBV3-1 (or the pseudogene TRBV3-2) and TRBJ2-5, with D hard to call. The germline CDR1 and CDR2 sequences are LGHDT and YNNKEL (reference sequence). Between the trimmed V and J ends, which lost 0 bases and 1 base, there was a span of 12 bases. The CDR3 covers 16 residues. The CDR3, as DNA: TGTGCCAGCAGCCAAGATCGGAGTACACGCCAAGAGACCCAGTACTTC. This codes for CASSQDRSTRQETQYF.

CDR3 protein: CASSHRDSGGETQYF. Here the CDR3 DNA reads TGTGCCAGCAGCCACCGAGACAGCGGGGGGGAGACCCAGTACTTC. The V call is TRBV7-8, the J call TRBJ2-5, with 9 bases fitting TRBD2. V shed 5 bases and J 5 bases; nucleotides not matched to a gene: 9. The CDR3 has 15 residues. Germline loops: CDR1 SGHVS, CDR2 FQNEAQ.

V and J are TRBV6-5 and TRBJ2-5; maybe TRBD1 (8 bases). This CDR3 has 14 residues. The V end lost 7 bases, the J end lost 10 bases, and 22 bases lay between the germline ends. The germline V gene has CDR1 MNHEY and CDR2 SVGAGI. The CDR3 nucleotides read TGTGCCAGCAAAGGACAGGGAGGGGTTGGGGGCCAGTACTTC. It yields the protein CASKGQGGVGGQYF.

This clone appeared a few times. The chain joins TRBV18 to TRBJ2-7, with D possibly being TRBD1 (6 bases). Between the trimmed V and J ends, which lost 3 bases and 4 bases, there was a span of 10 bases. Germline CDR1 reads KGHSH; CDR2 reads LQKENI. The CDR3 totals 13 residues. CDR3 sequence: CASSPAQGYEQYV. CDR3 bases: TGTGCCAGCTCACCCGCCCAGGGGTACGAGCAGTACGTC.

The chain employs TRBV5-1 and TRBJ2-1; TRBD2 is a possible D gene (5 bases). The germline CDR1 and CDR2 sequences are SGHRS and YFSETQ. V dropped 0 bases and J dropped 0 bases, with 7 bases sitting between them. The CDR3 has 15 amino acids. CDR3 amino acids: CASSLDAGSYNEQFF. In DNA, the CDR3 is TGCGCCAGCAGCTTGGATGCGGGCTCCTACAATGAGCAGTTCTTC.

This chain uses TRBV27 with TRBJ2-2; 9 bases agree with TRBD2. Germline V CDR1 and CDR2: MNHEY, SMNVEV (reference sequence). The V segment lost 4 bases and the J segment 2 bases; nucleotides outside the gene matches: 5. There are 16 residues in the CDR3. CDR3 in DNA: TGTGCCAGCAGTTATGGTAGCGGGGGAAACACCGGGGAGCTGTTTTTT. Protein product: CASSYGSGGNTGELFF.

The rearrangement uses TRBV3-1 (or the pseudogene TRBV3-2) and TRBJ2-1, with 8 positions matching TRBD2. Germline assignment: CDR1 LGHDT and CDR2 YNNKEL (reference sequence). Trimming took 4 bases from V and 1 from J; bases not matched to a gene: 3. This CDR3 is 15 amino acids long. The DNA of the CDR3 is TGTGCCAGCAGCCCCACTAGCGGTTCCTACAATGAGCAGTTCTTC. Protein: CASSPTSGSYNEQFF.

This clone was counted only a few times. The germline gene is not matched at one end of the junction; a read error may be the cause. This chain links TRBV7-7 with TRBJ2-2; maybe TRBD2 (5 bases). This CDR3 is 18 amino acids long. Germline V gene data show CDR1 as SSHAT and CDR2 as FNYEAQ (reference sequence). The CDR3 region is CASSLLPFRGSSIGELFF. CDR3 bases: TGTGCTAGCAGCTTATTACCCTTTCGCGGGTCATCAATCGGGGAGCTGTTTTTT.